This T cell receptor (beta chain) was sequenced for a study of OX40 agonist ivuxolimab in advanced cancers. Some clones are missing from TCRdb's copy, which holds only in-frame ones; the method was immunoSEQ multiplex PCR. In the table there are some 77,000 clones, about nine tenths of which are singletons. The germline V gene encodes CDR1 SGHAT and CDR2 FQNNGV. CDR3 size: 16 residues. V was pared by 6 bases and J by 0 bases, with 9 bases of the junction left unmatched. Of note for this clone: The antigen remains undetermined.

Study-wide results and limits: Average numbers of expanded clones were greater in CD8+ T cells than in CD4+.

The clonotype originates from an adult with an advanced solid tumor such as melanoma, head and neck, liver or kidney cancer. The chain employs TRBV11-2 and TRBJ2-3; 7 bases fit TRBD2. The specimen was CD4+ or CD8+ T cells sorted from blood, collected in a trial of the OX40 agonist ivuxolimab. The chain's CDR3 is CASSRLAASSTDTQYF. The DNA of the CDR3 is TGTGCCAGCAGTCGGCTAGCGGCCTCTAGCACAGATACGCAGTATTTT.